These 9 T cell receptor beta chains came from one sample sequenced in a study of response to subunit inactivated influenza vaccine. TCRdb used MiXCR to reprocess the RT-PCR reads, holding one entry per CDR3 protein. The sample carries about 500,000 distinct CDR3 sequences, about 15% recorded once. This sample comprised CD4+ T cells sorted from PBMCs, obtained about 24 months after vaccination. These TCRs come from a man aged 50-75 years who received an inactivated influenza vaccine.

This clonotype has a handful of counts. This rearrangement joins TRBV11-2 to TRBJ1-3; D is perhaps TRBD1 (6 bases). The CDR3 is made up of 14 amino acids. CDR1 and CDR2 from the germline V gene are SGHAT and FQNNGV. Between the trimmed V and J ends, which lost 5 bases and 4 bases, there was a span of 12 bases. Here the CDR3 reads CASSPGTKGNTIYF. The CDR3 coding sequence is TGTGCCAGCAGCCCAGGGACAAAAGGAAACACCATATATTTT.

The CDR3 is CSVMGRWDTDTQYF. The DNA of the CDR3 is TGCAGCGTGATGGGGCGTTGGGACACAGATACGCAGTATTTT. The V gene is TRBV29-1, the J gene TRBJ2-3, with D maybe TRBD1 (5 bases). CDR3 length: 14 residues. Trimming took off 6 bases at V and 2 bases at J, with 15 bases between the two ends. Germline CDR1 is SQVTM and CDR2 is ANQGSEA.

The CDR3 loop reads CSAREPGIAGGRYGYTF. CDR3 coding DNA: TGCAGTGCTAGAGAGCCGGGTATCGCGGGGGGCAGATATGGCTACACCTTC. This sequence joins TRBV20-1 and TRBJ1-2; D perhaps matches TRBD1 (6 bases). This CDR3 comprises 17 residues. The V gene lost 0 bases and the J gene lost 5 bases, with 22 bases spanning the gap. CDR1 and CDR2 from the germline V gene are DFQATT and SNEGSKA (reference sequence).

This clonotype has more than one count but fewer than ten. The chain recombines TRBV3-1 with TRBJ1-6, with D hard to call. The germline gives CDR1 LGHDT, CDR2 YNNKEL (reference sequence). There are 14 residues in the CDR3. Between the trimmed V and J ends, which lost 3 bases and 6 bases, there was a span of 9 bases. CDR3 loop: CASSQRLLNSPLHF. Here the CDR3 DNA reads TGTGCCAGCAGCCAGCGGCTTCTTAATTCACCCCTCCACTTT.

The V gene is TRBV20-1, the J gene TRBJ2-1; tentative D call: TRBD1 (6 bases). The V end was cut by 2 bases, the J end by 7 bases, with 9 bases between. Germline assignment: CDR1 DFQATT and CDR2 SNEGSKA (reference sequence). The CDR3 consists of 12 residues. CDR3 sequence reads: CSARNRVNEQFF. In nucleotides, the CDR3 is TGCAGTGCTAGAAACAGGGTAAATGAGCAGTTCTTC.

This clonotype was counted between two and nine times. The V gene is TRBV20-1, the J gene TRBJ1-2, with TRBD1 as a possible D gene (5 bases). Looked up from germline, CDR1 is DFQATT and CDR2 is SNEGSKA (reference sequence). V lost 0 bases to trimming and J lost 2 bases, with 13 bases between them. This CDR3 contains 15 residues. CDR3 sequence reads: CSARDMAGTNYGYTF. In DNA form, the CDR3 reads TGCAGTGCTAGAGATATGGCAGGGACGAACTATGGCTACACCTTC.

This clonotype was counted a few times. The chain employs TRBV4-2 and TRBJ2-2; 7 bases are a match to TRBD2. Germline V gene lookup returns CDR1 LGHNA and CDR2 YNFKEQ. The CDR3 sequence is 15 residues long. V shed 5 bases and J 8 bases; nucleotides not matched to a gene: 11. The chain's CDR3 is CASSIAGLKPGELFF. As DNA, the CDR3 is TGTGCCAGCAGCATAGCGGGCCTGAAACCGGGGGAGCTGTTTTTT.

J is TRBJ2-1 and V is TRBV18; 7 bases line up with TRBD1. Trimming removed 3 bases from V and 0 bases from J; junction bases left unmatched: 8. The CDR3 runs to 17 residues. CDR1 is KGHSH, CDR2 LQKENI, per germline. The DNA of the CDR3 is TGTGCCAGCTCACCTCCTCGAGGGGGCGCCTCCTACAATGAGCAGTTCTTC. This translates into CASSPPRGGASYNEQFF.

CDR3 region: CASSTRSRGQTQYF. CDR3 DNA sequence: TGTGCCAGTAGTACCCGCAGTAGGGGTCAGACCCAGTACTTC. The chain couples TRBV19 to TRBJ2-5, with D perhaps matching TRBD1 (5 bases). The CDR3 is made up of 14 amino acids. V was trimmed by 4 bases and J by 6 bases, leaving 15 bases between them. From germline, CDR1 is LNHDA and CDR2 SQIVND (reference sequence).